Each of the 16 T cell receptor beta chains below was sequenced from the same sample in a study of radiotherapy plus CTLA-4 blockade in lung cancer. Profiling relied on immunoSEQ multiplex PCR, and the TCRdb table lists in-frame clones only, not all of them. The sample lists roughly 73,000 clones, about nine tenths occurring once. The source was peripheral blood, collected from a patient treated with radiotherapy plus ipilimumab. Receptors originate from a human donor with non-small cell lung cancer that progressed on radiotherapy plus ipilimumab.

V and J are TRBV28 and TRBJ2-3; 7 bases are a match to TRBD2. CDR1 and CDR2 (germline): MDHEN, SYDVKM. V dropped 1 base and J dropped 2; count of bases not matched to a gene: 9. This CDR3 region has 17 residues. Here the CDR3 reads CASSLYAAGASTDTQYF. The CDR3 nucleotides read TGTGCCAGCAGTTTATATGCGGCGGGAGCTTCCACAGATACGCAGTATTTT.

Notes on this clone: Compared with germline, one end of the junction differs, possibly owing to a read error. This CDR3 is also generated by other DNA sequences in the sample. This chain joins TRBV27 and TRBJ1-1; D uncertain. The CDR3 runs 15 residues. Per germline, CDR1 MNHEY and CDR2 SMNVEV (reference sequence). The CDR3 nucleotides are TGTGCCAGCAGTTCCCGGTCAGACGGTAACACCGAAGCTTTCTTT. This translates into CASSSRSDGNTEAFF.

This clone turned up a few times. The V call is TRBV25-1, the J call TRBJ1-1; D not resolved. This CDR3 is built from 12 residues. V lost 4 bases and J 7 bases, leaving 10 bases between the germline ends. Germline V gene sequence: CDR1 MGHDK, CDR2 SYGVNS. Here the CDR3 DNA reads TGTGCCAGCAGTGGCAGGCAGCATGAAGCTTTCTTT. Protein product: CASSGRQHEAFF.

V and J are TRBV6-5 and TRBJ2-1; D unresolved. Deletions cut 8 bases from V and 5 bases from J, with 13 bases between. The CDR3 contains 13 residues. Looked up from germline, CDR1 is MNHEY and CDR2 is SVGAGI. CDR3 sequence reads: CASRTTRDNEQFF. CDR3 coding DNA: TGTGCCAGCCGTACGACTCGTGACAATGAGCAGTTCTTC.

The gene calls are TRBV28 and TRBJ2-2; D unresolved. The V end lost 4 bases, the J end lost 0 bases, and 3 bases lay between the germline ends. The CDR3 spans 13 residues. Germline V gene sequence: CDR1 MDHEN, CDR2 SYDVKM. The CDR3 is CASSSPNTGELFF. In DNA form, the CDR3 reads TGTGCCAGCAGTTCACCGAACACCGGGGAGCTGTTTTTT.

The J gene is TRBJ2-5, the V gene TRBV30; 10 bases are shared with TRBD1. The CDR3 has 15 amino acids. V shed 2 bases, J shed 5 bases, and the junction held 8 bases outside the gene matches. Germline lookup yields CDR1 GTSNPN and CDR2 SVGIG (reference sequence). The CDR3: CAWSTSGTGVETQYF. In DNA, the CDR3 is TGTGCCTGGAGTACCTCCGGGACAGGGGTCGAGACCCAGTACTTC. Based on the CDR3 plus reference TRBV30 and TRBJ2-5, the full variable domain is SQTIHQWPATLVQPVGSPLSLECTVEGTSNPNLYWYRQAAGRGLQLLFYSVGIGQISSEVPQNLSASRPQDRQFILSSKKLLLSDSGFYLCAWSTSGTGVETQYFGPGTRLLVL.

The J gene is TRBJ2-1, the V gene TRBV19; 8 positions match TRBD2. Looked up from germline, CDR1 is LNHDA and CDR2 is SQIVND (reference sequence). Trimming took 7 bases from V and 5 from J; bases not matched to a gene: 13. CDR3 length: 16 residues. The CDR3 coding sequence is TGTGCCAGTACCGGAAGATCCGGGACTAGAAACAATGAGCAGTTCTTC. This translates into CASTGRSGTRNNEQFF.

The chain carries TRBV5-6 and TRBJ2-3; D not resolved. The CDR3 has 15 residues. CDR1 SGHDT and CDR2 YYEEEE come from the germline V gene. Trimming took 4 bases from V and 0 from J, leaving 12 bases between them. CDR3 amino acids: CASSDRVFSTDTQYF. CDR3 coding DNA: TGTGCCAGCAGCGATCGAGTTTTTAGCACAGATACGCAGTATTTT.

The CDR3 is CASSFGLAGGNEQFF. The CDR3 DNA reads TGCGCCAGCAGCTTCGGACTAGCGGGAGGCAATGAGCAGTTCTTC. The V gene is TRBV5-1, the J gene TRBJ2-1, with 14 positions matching TRBD2. This CDR3 comprises 15 residues. The trim removed 2 bases at V and 6 bases at J, leaving 1 base unmatched. CDR1 and CDR2 from the germline V gene are SGHRS and YFSETQ.

This clone was observed a single time. V is TRBV30 and J is TRBJ1-1; D is ambiguous. The CDR3 extends over 15 amino acids. V shed 0 bases and J shed 6 bases, with 17 bases lying between them. Per the germline V gene, CDR1 is GTSNPN and CDR2 is SVGIG (reference sequence). CDR3 region: CAWSVRPRVSAEAFF. The CDR3 nucleotides are TGTGCCTGGAGTGTACGCCCCCGGGTATCAGCTGAAGCTTTCTTT.

The V and J genes are TRBV5-4 and TRBJ1-5; D is unclear. Trimming cost V 4 bases and J 1 base, with 9 bases left between them. The CDR3 is 14 amino acids. Germline CDR1 is SGHNT and CDR2 is YYREEE (reference sequence). The CDR3, as DNA: TGTGCCAGCAGCGACGTGGGGAGCAATCAGCCCCAGCATTTT. Translating gives CASSDVGSNQPQHF. Combining the CDR3 with reference TRBV5-4 and TRBJ1-5 gives the whole variable domain ETGVTQSPTHLIKTRGQQVTLRCSSQSGHNTVSWYQQALGQGPQFIFQYYREEENGRGNFPPRFSGLQFPNYSSELNVNALELDDSALYLCASSDVGSNQPQHFGDGTRLSIL.

This chain connects TRBV2 to TRBJ2-5; 9 bases match TRBD1. With the DNA end fitting TRBJ2-7 better, the J assignment may be wrong. Germline CDR1 is SNHLY and CDR2 is FYNNEI. CDR3 length: 16 amino acids. CDR3 coding DNA: TGTGCCAGCAGTGAATCTAGGGGACAGGGAGTCTACGAGCAGTACTTC. Amino acids: CASSESRGQGVYEQYF.

This sequence joins TRBV6-1 and TRBJ2-7; a possible D gene is TRBD2 (5 bases). The CDR3 is 14 residues long. Trimming stripped 5 bases from V and 2 bases from J, with 13 bases between. The germline CDR1 and CDR2 sequences are MNHNS and SASEGT. CDR3 sequence reads: CASSQQTGTYEQYF. The CDR3 region has the DNA TGTGCCAGCAGTCAGCAGACGGGAACCTACGAGCAGTACTTC.

The chain recombines TRBV7-9 with TRBJ2-5, with TRBD2 matching over 12 bases. This CDR3 is built from 16 residues. Looked up from germline, CDR1 is SEHNR and CDR2 is FQNEAQ (reference sequence). The ends lost 6 bases at V and 5 bases at J; junction bases unmatched: 10. The CDR3 protein is CASRPRLAGVEETQYF. Here the CDR3 DNA reads TGTGCCAGCAGGCCCAGACTAGCGGGAGTGGAGGAGACCCAGTACTTC.

The chain joins TRBV5-4 to TRBJ2-2; 10 bases fit TRBD2. The CDR3 sequence is 16 residues long. The germline CDR1 and CDR2 sequences are SGHNT and YYREEE (reference sequence). The V segment lost 0 bases and the J segment 4 bases; nucleotides outside the gene matches: 3. CDR3 sequence (DNA): TGTGCCAGCAGCTTGGGGACTAGCGGTATCACCGGGGAGCTGTTTTTT. Its protein is CASSLGTSGITGELFF.

The chain employs TRBV27 and TRBJ1-2; D not resolved. V was trimmed by 6 bases and J by 6 bases, leaving 8 bases between them. Germline V CDR1 and CDR2: MNHEY, SMNVEV (reference sequence). The CDR3 sequence is 11 residues long. The CDR3 here is CASRGGNGYTF. The CDR3 DNA reads as TGTGCCAGCAGGGGAGGGAATGGCTACACCTTC.